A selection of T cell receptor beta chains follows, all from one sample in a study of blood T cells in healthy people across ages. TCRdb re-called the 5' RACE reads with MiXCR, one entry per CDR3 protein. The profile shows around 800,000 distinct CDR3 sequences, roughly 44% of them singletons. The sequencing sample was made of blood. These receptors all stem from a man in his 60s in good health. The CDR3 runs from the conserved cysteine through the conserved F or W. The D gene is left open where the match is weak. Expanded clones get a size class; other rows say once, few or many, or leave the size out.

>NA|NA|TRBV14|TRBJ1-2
CASSPTRRSYGYTF
TGTGCCAGCAGCCCTACTCGACGTTCCTATGGCTACACCTTC
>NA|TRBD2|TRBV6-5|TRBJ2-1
CASSYGLPSGGYNEQFF
TGTGCCAGCAGTTACGGCCTACCTAGCGGGGGTTACAATGAGCAGTTCTTC
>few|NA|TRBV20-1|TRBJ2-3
CSARVRGALDTQYF
TGCAGTGCTAGAGTTCGGGGGGCCCTGGATACGCAGTATTTT
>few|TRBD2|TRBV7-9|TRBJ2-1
CASSLARGSSYNEQFF
TGTGCCAGCAGCTTAGCGCGCGGGAGCTCCTACAATGAGCAGTTCTTC
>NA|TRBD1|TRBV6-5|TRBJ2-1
CASSYSRGQSSYNEQFF
TGTGCCAGCAGTTACTCGAGGGGGCAGAGCTCCTACAATGAGCAGTTCTTC
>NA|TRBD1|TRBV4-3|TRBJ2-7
CASSPRTGDEQYF
TGCGCCAGCAGCCCCAGGACAGGGGACGAGCAGTACTTC
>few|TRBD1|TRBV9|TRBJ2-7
CASSVGAGGDEQYF
TGTGCCAGCAGCGTAGGGGCAGGGGGCGACGAGCAGTACTTC
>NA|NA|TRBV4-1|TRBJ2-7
CASSHGAGQHYEQYF
TGCGCCAGCAGCCATGGGGCGGGACAGCACTACGAGCAGTACTTC
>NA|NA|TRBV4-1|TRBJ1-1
CASSLIGGTPTAFF
TGCGCCAGCAGCCTCATAGGGGGGACACCGACGGCTTTCTTT
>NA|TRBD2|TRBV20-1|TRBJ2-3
CSAVRGGDTQYF
TGCAGTGCTGTGCGGGGAGGGGATACGCAGTATTTT
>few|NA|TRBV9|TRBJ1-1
CASSVGRSGREAFF
TGTGCCAGCAGCGTAGGGAGATCTGGGCGTGAAGCTTTCTTT
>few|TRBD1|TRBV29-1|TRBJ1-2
CSARIGTGSYGYTF
TGCAGCGCGCGAATAGGGACAGGGTCCTATGGCTACACCTTC
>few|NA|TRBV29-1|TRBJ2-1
CSVDIQGYNEQFF
TGCAGCGTTGATATACAGGGCTACAATGAGCAGTTCTTC
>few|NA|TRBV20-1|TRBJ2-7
CSARDSVTVSYEQYF
TGCAGTGCTAGAGATTCCGTTACGGTTTCCTACGAGCAGTACTTC
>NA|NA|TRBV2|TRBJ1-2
CASKYLGDGYTF
TGTGCCAGCAAGTATTTGGGCGATGGCTACACCTTC
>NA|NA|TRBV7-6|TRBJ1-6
CASSLAAGTLHF
TGTGCCAGCAGCTTAGCCGCTGGGACCCTCCACTTT
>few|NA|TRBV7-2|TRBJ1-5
CASSLEAGFGQPQHF
TGTGCCAGCAGCTTAGAGGCGGGTTTCGGTCAGCCCCAGCATTTT
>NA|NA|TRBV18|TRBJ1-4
CASSPPSRVNEKLFF
TGTGCCAGCTCACCACCGAGCAGGGTGAATGAAAAACTGTTTTTT
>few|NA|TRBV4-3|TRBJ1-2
CASSERPKVNGYTF
TGCGCCAGCAGCGAAAGACCCAAGGTGAATGGCTACACCTTC
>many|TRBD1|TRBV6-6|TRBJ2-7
CASRPGQGDEQYF
TGTGCCAGCAGACCGGGACAGGGTGATGAGCAGTACTTC
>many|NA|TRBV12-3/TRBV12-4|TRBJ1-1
CASSYGSDRSEAFF
TGTGCCAGCAGTTATGGTTCGGACCGTTCGGAAGCTTTCTTT
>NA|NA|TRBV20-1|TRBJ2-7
CSASPGGLTYEQYF
TGCAGTGCTAGTCCCGGGGGCCTTACCTACGAGCAGTACTTC
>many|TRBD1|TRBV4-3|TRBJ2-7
CASSQDETGGFYEQYF
TGCGCCAGCAGCCAAGACGAGACAGGGGGCTTCTACGAGCAGTACTTC
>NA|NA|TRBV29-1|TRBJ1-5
CSVGAGNNQPQHF
TGCAGCGTTGGAGCCGGGAACAATCAGCCCCAGCATTTT
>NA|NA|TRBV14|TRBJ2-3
CASSQGRQVTDTQYF
TGTGCCAGCAGCCAAGGACGACAGGTCACAGATACGCAGTATTTT
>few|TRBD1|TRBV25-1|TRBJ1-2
CASSEPPTGLRAHHGYTF
TGTGCCAGCAGTGAACCACCGACAGGGCTCAGGGCTCATCATGGCTACACCTTC
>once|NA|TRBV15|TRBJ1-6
CATSREQANSPLHF
TGTGCCACCAGCAGAGAACAGGCCAATTCACCCCTCCACTTT
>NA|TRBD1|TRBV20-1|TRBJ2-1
CSALTWQGASDEQFF
TGCAGTGCTCTCACGTGGCAGGGGGCATCGGATGAGCAGTTCTTC
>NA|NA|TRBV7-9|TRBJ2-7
CASSGASYNEQYF
TGTGCCAGCAGCGGGGCGAGTTACAATGAGCAGTACTTC
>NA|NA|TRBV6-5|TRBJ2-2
CASRKEYTGELFF
TGTGCCAGCAGGAAGGAGTACACCGGGGAGCTGTTTTTT
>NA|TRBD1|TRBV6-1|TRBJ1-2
CASSPPDRETYGYTF
TGTGCCAGCAGTCCACCGGACAGGGAGACCTATGGCTACACCTTC
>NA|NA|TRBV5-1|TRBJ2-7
CASSLEGSPSYEQYF
TGCGCCAGCAGCTTGGAAGGGTCCCCCTCCTACGAGCAGTACTTC
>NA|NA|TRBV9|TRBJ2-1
CASRWGVNEQFF
TGTGCCAGTAGATGGGGGGTAAACGAGCAGTTCTTC
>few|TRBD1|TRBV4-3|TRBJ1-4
CASSQEVMRQGAWKLFF
TGCGCCAGCAGCCAAGAAGTTATGAGACAGGGGGCCTGGAAACTGTTTTTT
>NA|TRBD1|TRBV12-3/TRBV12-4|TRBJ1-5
CASSRRDRGMINQPQHF
TGTGCCAGCAGTCGCCGGGACAGGGGGATGATCAATCAGCCCCAGCATTTT
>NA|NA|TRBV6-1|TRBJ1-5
CASSEAEGVGNQPQHF
TGTGCCAGCAGTGAAGCGGAGGGTGTTGGCAATCAGCCCCAGCATTTT
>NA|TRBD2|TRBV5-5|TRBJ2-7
CASSLTAGGHEQYF
TGTGCCAGCAGCCTCACAGCGGGGGGGCACGAGCAGTACTTC
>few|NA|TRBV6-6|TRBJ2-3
CASRGVTDTQYF
TGTGCCTCGAGGGGGGTCACCGATACGCAGTATTTT
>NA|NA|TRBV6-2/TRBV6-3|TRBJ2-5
CASSYETPETQYF
TGTGCCAGCAGTTACGAGACGCCAGAGACCCAGTACTTC
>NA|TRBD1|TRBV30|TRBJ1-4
CALTSDREPEKLFF
TGTGCCTTAACTTCGGACAGGGAACCCGAAAAACTGTTTTTT
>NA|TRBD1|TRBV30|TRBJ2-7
CAYPGQGDEQYF
TGTGCCTACCCGGGACAGGGGGACGAGCAGTACTTC
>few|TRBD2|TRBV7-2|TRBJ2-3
CASSLDGGAADTQYF
TGTGCCAGCAGCTTAGACGGGGGGGCCGCAGATACGCAGTATTTT
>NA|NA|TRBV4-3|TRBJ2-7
CASSQGASSYEQYF
TGCGCCAGCAGCCAAGGGGCGAGTTCCTACGAGCAGTACTTC
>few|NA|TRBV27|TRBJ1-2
CASRSDGLGGGRMEAQGYGYTF
TGTGCCAGCCGGTCGGACGGTCTTGGGGGTGGCAGGATGGAGGCCCAGGGATATGGCTACACCTTC
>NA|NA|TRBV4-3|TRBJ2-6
CASSQESPFSGANVLTF
TGCGCCAGCAGCCAAGAAAGCCCCTTCTCCGGGGCCAACGTCCTGACTTTC
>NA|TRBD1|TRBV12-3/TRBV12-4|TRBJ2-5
CASTSRDSRKETQYF
TGTGCCAGCACTTCCCGGGACAGCCGGAAAGAGACCCAGTACTTC
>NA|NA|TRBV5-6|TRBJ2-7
CASGPIGGNYEQYF
TGTGCCAGCGGCCCAATAGGTGGAAACTACGAGCAGTACTTC